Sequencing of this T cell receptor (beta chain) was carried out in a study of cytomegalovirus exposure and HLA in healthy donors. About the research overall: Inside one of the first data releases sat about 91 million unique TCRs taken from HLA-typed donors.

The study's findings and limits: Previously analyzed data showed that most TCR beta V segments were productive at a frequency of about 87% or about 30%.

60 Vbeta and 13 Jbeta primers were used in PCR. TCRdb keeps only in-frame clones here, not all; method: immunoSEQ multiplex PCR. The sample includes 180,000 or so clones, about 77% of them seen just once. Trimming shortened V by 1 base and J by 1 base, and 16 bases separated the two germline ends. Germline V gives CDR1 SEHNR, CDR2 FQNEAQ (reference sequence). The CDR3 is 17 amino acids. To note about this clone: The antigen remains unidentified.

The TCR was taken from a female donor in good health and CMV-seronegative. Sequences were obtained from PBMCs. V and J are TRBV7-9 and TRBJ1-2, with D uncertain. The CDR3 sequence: CASSLVGLHLLNYGYTF. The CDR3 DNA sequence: TGTGCCAGCAGCTTAGTTGGTTTACACCTCCTTAACTATGGCTACACCTTC. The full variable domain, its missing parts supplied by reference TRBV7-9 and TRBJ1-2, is DTGVSQNPRHKITKRGQNVTFRCDPISEHNRLYWYRQTLGQGPEFLTYFQNEAQLEKSRLLSDRFSAERPKGSFSTLEIQRTEQGDSAMYLCASSLVGLHLLNYGYTFGSGTRLTVV.